This T cell receptor (beta chain) was identified in a study of beta chain features in type 1 diabetes. Whole-study results and caveats: Type 1 diabetes patients showed a moderate but significant shortening of TCRB CDR3s in all four CD4+ subsets.

cDNA synthesis used the whole RNA isolate, giving expressed TCRB sequences. Sequencing was performed with immunoSEQ multiplex PCR; in TCRdb, only in-frame clones are kept and a portion is missing. This sample carries hundreds of thousands of clones, more than 12% of them seen once, and the ten largest clones take 0.03% to 0.045%. This clone has more than one count but fewer than ten. The antigen is undetermined. V gave up 0 bases and J gave up 5 bases, with 10 bases separating them. The CDR3 covers 14 residues. The germline V gene has CDR1 LNHNV and CDR2 YYDKDF (reference sequence). This clonotype was sampled from a man between 18 and 29 years old with type 1 diabetes. The V and J genes are TRBV15 and TRBJ1-2, with unresolved D. The sequenced sample consisted of naive CD4+ T cells from blood. The CDR3 loop is CATSRDGQSYGYTF. DNA of the CDR3: TGTGCCACCAGCAGAGATGGCCAGTCTTATGGCTACACCTTC.